This T cell receptor (beta chain) was recovered during a study of metastatic and nonmetastatic thyroid tumors (dated by TCRdb to 2018 to 2020). Regarding the research as a whole: The researchers compared repertoires between peripheral blood samples and tumor or nodule tissue samples from patients with malignant or benign thyroid disease. General study outcomes and caveats: In both blood and tumor samples, malignant tumors were reported to have significantly higher TCR beta diversity than benign nodules.

Library preparation employed PCR. Sequenced on an Illumina HiSeq 4000. High-throughput sequencing was used to profile the TCR beta-chain CDR3 region of every patient. The study's processing was this. CDR3 differences across clinicopathological groups were used to build a classifier for discriminating distant-metastatic papillary thyroid cancer patients. The Shannon index was used to assess repertoire diversity, and the Morisita-Horn index was used to assess tumor-blood repertoire similarity. In TCRdb, the public reads were trimmed at Q25 with fastp and aligned with MiXCR, with productive beta chains retained. In this record, the V and J calls reflect TCRdb's handling and not the investigators' own analysis. In all, the sample holds about 40,000 clones, and around 10% of those were seen once. The ten largest clones capture around a quarter of the sample. None of the patients had been given any treatment before thyroid surgery. The study retrospectively analysed patient clinical samples collected from about 2012 to 2018 using T-cell receptor beta sequencing.

The junction shows trimming of 4 bases on V and 0 bases on J, plus 13 bases between the germline ends. The CDR1 and CDR2 encoded by the germline V gene (reference sequence) are DFQATT and SNEGSKA. Inclusive of the bounding cysteine and phenylalanine, the CDR3 is 15 residues long. Only CDR3 DNA is held: 45 bases, read in frame from base 1. There are many counts of this clone. Its antigen target is currently unknown. Base qualities are not recorded, but no much larger clone differs from it by a single base. The TCR comes from a female donor with papillary thyroid cancer or a benign thyroid nodule (not recorded which). Some clones in this sample may be carry-over from other donors' samples. The chain is made from TRBV20-1 and TRBJ1-3; the D gene cannot be named for sure. The sample taken for sequencing was blood. The CDR3 sequence is CSATPTIYSGNTIYF. The nucleotide sequence reads TGCAGTGCTACACCGACAATTTACTCTGGAAACACCATATATTTT.